These 25 T cell receptor beta chains came from one sample sequenced in a study of regulatory T cells in long-lasting Graves disease (dated by TCRdb to the early 2020s). The library was obtained by multiplex PCR. Sequenced on an Illumina HiSeq 4000. TCR beta libraries were built with iRepertoire HTBI primers and Arm-PCR amplification of CDR3 regions. TCRdb trimmed the raw reads at Q25, called clones with MiXCR and kept productive beta chains. Rows merge per CDR3 protein into single entries with the most common DNA and genes. The sample table contains roughly 420,000 distinct CDR3 sequences; only one count was recorded for about a sixth of them. The top ten constitute over 20% of the sample. Explained via the paper, the time point label denotes: newly diagnosed GD, antithyroid drugs for less than 3 months. For both TCR sequencing and RNA sequencing, RNA was extracted from PBMCs in TRIzol. The specimen was peripheral blood mononuclear cells (PBMCs), collected at new diagnosis, from a patient treated with antithyroid drugs. The receptors were sampled from a female donor with Graves disease.

The sample holds many counts of this clonotype. This chain uses TRBV10-2 with TRBJ1-6; no clear D. Germline V gene sequence: CDR1 WSHSY, CDR2 SAAADI. This CDR3 has 13 residues. Deletions cut 4 bases from V and 9 bases from J, with 10 bases between. DNA of the CDR3: TGCGCCAGCAGTGGAGGGTCCGGTTCACCCCTCCACTTT. It is translated as CASSGGSGSPLHF.

The sample holds many counts of this clonotype. The CDR3 DNA is TGTGCCAGCAGTTATACGACAGGGGGCGAAAAACTGTTTTTT. Translation gives CASSYTTGGEKLFF. The chain employs TRBV27 and TRBJ1-4; TRBD1 aligns across 10 bases. V lost 4 bases to trimming and J lost 8 bases; unmatched junction nucleotides: 4. The CDR3 sequence is 14 residues long. CDR1 is MNHEY, CDR2 SMNVEV, per germline (reference sequence).

This clonotype showed up just a few times. This chain links TRBV6-1 with TRBJ2-2; tentatively, D is TRBD2 (5 bases). Germline V gene data show CDR1 as MNHNS and CDR2 as SASEGT. CDR3 length: 14 amino acids. V gave up 8 bases and J gave up 2 bases, with 12 bases separating them. The CDR3 loop reads CASQRELNTGELFF. CDR3 in DNA: TGTGCCAGCCAAAGGGAGTTAAACACCGGGGAGCTGTTTTTT.

This clonotype was counted at least ten times. The chain links TRBV7-9 to TRBJ2-7; possibly TRBD1 or TRBD2 for D (6 bases each). The CDR3 has 16 residues. V shed 4 bases and J shed 3 bases, with 19 bases lying between them. Germline V gives CDR1 SEHNR, CDR2 FQNEAQ (reference sequence). The CDR3 reads CASSSIGKGGYYEQYF. Here the CDR3 DNA reads TGTGCCAGCAGCTCCATCGGGAAGGGGGGATACTACGAGCAGTACTTC.

The chain uses TRBV5-1 and TRBJ1-4, with TRBD1 matching over 8 bases. This CDR3 has 17 amino acids. After removal of 0 bases from V and 3 bases from J, the junction contained 7 bases not matched to a gene. The germline CDR1 and CDR2 sequences are SGHRS and YFSETQ. CDR3 sequence (DNA): TGCGCCAGCAGCTTGGCGGACAGGGCACGAGCTAATGAAAAACTGTTTTTT. Amino acid sequence: CASSLADRARANEKLFF.

The sample holds a few counts of this clonotype. V gene TRBV19 combines with J gene TRBJ1-2; D not resolved. Trimming took off 7 bases at V and 7 bases at J, with 13 bases between the two ends. This CDR3 region has 12 residues. Germline V gives CDR1 LNHDA, CDR2 SQIVND (reference sequence). For the CDR3, the DNA is TGTGCCAGTACCGAAGGCATCTCTGGCTACACCTTC. This sequence encodes CASTEGISGYTF.

This clonotype was seen once. The chain joins TRBV5-1 to TRBJ2-1; no definite D call. Germline V lookup: CDR1 SGHRS, CDR2 YFSETQ. Trimming left V 6 bases short and J 10 bases short, with 20 bases between. The CDR3 loop spans 14 amino acids. In DNA form, the CDR3 reads TGCGCCAGCACTCTGCGAGGAGACAACTACGAGCAGTTCTTC. It is translated as CASTLRGDNYEQFF.

This clonotype was seen ten or more times. The chain couples TRBV7-9 to TRBJ1-2, with D tentatively TRBD1 (5 bases). V shed 2 bases and J shed 4 bases, with 29 bases lying between them. The CDR3 sequence is 20 residues long. CDR1 is SEHNR, CDR2 FQNEAQ, per germline (reference sequence). The CDR3: CASSLSSPVGGRAESYGYTF. The CDR3 coding sequence is TGTGCCAGCAGCTTATCAAGCCCGGTCGGGGGACGGGCCGAATCCTATGGCTACACCTTC.

This clonotype was seen many times. The chain links TRBV6-1 to TRBJ1-1, with a weak D call TRBD1 (5 bases). Between the trimmed V and J ends, which lost 4 bases and 3 bases, there was a span of 15 bases. CDR1 MNHNS and CDR2 SASEGT come from the germline V gene. This CDR3 comprises 15 residues. The CDR3 is CASSAPGGADTEAFF. In nucleotides, the CDR3 is TGTGCCAGCAGTGCCCCTGGAGGGGCGGACACTGAAGCTTTCTTT.

This clonotype was detected only a few times. The rearrangement uses TRBV19 and TRBJ1-5; D not resolved. CDR1 and CDR2 (germline): LNHDA, SQIVND (reference sequence). CDR3 length: 13 residues. Trimming removed 3 bases from V and 5 bases from J, with 8 bases in between. The CDR3 spells CASSIAYYQPQHF. The DNA for the CDR3 is TGTGCCAGTAGTATTGCGTATTATCAGCCCCAGCATTTT.

This clonotype was detected many times. The chain uses TRBV7-2 and TRBJ2-1, with unresolved D. The V end was cut by 1 base, the J end by 8 bases, with 9 bases between. Germline assignment: CDR1 SGHTA and CDR2 FQGNSA. This CDR3 is built from 13 residues. CDR3 sequence reads: CASSLVAGDEQFF. As DNA, the CDR3 is TGTGCCAGCAGCTTAGTCGCTGGGGATGAGCAGTTCTTC.

This clonotype was seen at least ten times. The chain carries TRBV7-2 and TRBJ2-4; either TRBD1 or TRBD2 may supply D (5 bases each). The CDR3 is 15 amino acids. The V gene's germline CDR1 is SGHTA and CDR2 FQGNSA. The germline V and J ends were trimmed by 7 bases and 0 bases, with 13 bases remaining between them. In DNA form, the CDR3 reads TGTGCCAGCAACTCTGGGGGTATAGCCAAAAACATTCAGTACTTC. As protein: CASNSGGIAKNIQYF.

Ten or more counts support this clonotype. The chain is built from TRBV30 and TRBJ2-2; D is undetermined. The CDR3 totals 13 residues. Germline values: CDR1 GTSNPN, CDR2 SVGIG (reference sequence). Between the trimmed V and J ends, which lost 3 bases and 6 bases, there was a span of 11 bases. The CDR3, as DNA: TGTGCCTGGAGCGCCCAGAGTGCCGGGGAGCTGTTTTTT. Translation: CAWSAQSAGELFF.

Ten or more counts support this clonotype. This chain links TRBV7-8 with TRBJ2-7, with TRBD2 matching 7 bases. With V trimmed by 5 bases and J by 2 bases, 6 bases remained unmatched. Germline CDR1 SGHVS, CDR2 FQNEAQ. The CDR3 is made up of 14 amino acids. Here the CDR3 reads CASSGQAGTYEQYF. The CDR3 DNA is TGTGCCAGCAGCGGACAAGCGGGAACCTACGAGCAGTACTTC.

This clonotype has a count of ten or more. The V call is TRBV27, the J call TRBJ2-3; D is uncertain. Germline values: CDR1 MNHEY, CDR2 SMNVEV (reference sequence). The CDR3 totals 14 residues. V lost 0 bases and J 6 bases, leaving 10 bases between the germline ends. The CDR3: CASSLSNGFDTQYF. DNA of the CDR3: TGTGCCAGCAGTTTATCGAATGGCTTCGATACGCAGTATTTT.

The V call is TRBV12-3 or TRBV12-4, the J call TRBJ2-7; 7 nucleotides match TRBD1. The CDR3 runs to 18 residues. The V gene end was trimmed by 5 bases and the J gene end by 2 bases; junction bases not matched to a gene: 18. The CDR3 sequence is CASSGTAPGHGRPYEQYF. The CDR3 DNA is TGTGCCAGCAGTGGGACAGCCCCGGGACACGGTCGCCCCTACGAGCAGTACTTC.

This clonotype was seen a handful of times. The rearrangement uses TRBV30 and TRBJ1-1, with D possibly TRBD1 on 5 matching bases. Trimming stripped 2 bases from V and 1 base from J, with 17 bases between. This CDR3 is 16 amino acids long. Germline loops: CDR1 GTSNPN, CDR2 SVGIG (reference sequence). The CDR3 nucleotides are TGTGCCTGGAGTAAAACCCCGGGACGGGGGAACACTGAAGCTTTCTTT. This gives the protein CAWSKTPGRGNTEAFF.

This clonotype has at least ten counts. V usage is TRBV11-2 and J usage is TRBJ1-5; TRBD1 agrees at 8 bases. J lost 6 bases, V lost 1 base, and 8 bases had no gene match. The CDR3 totals 16 residues. Germline V gene sequence: CDR1 SGHAT, CDR2 FQNNGV. The CDR3 DNA follows: TGTGCCAGCAGCTTAGGGTCAGGGGGCGGGATTCAGCCCCAGCATTTT. Protein: CASSLGSGGGIQPQHF.

This clonotype was seen repeatedly, ten times or more. The chain employs TRBV2 and TRBJ1-3; D not certain. Germline assignment: CDR1 SNHLY and CDR2 FYNNEI. This CDR3 contains 15 residues. V lost 2 bases and J 0 bases, leaving 8 bases between the germline ends. The CDR3, as DNA: TGTGCCAGCAGTGAATTGTGGAGCTCTGGAAACACCATATATTTT. Encoded protein: CASSELWSSGNTIYF.

This clonotype has ten or more counts. This chain links TRBV27 with TRBJ2-1; 16 bases agree with TRBD2. Losses at the gene ends were 5 bases for V and 8 bases for J; bases not matched to a gene: 6. Germline loops: CDR1 MNHEY, CDR2 SMNVEV (reference sequence). The length of the CDR3 is 16 residues. CDR3 nucleotides: TGTGCCAGCAGTCCGGGACTAGCGGGAGGGGACCATGAGCAGTTCTTC. Translated, it gives CASSPGLAGGDHEQFF.

The V call is TRBV7-9, the J call TRBJ2-1; 8 bases map to TRBD1. Trimming cost V 5 bases and J 2 bases; bases outside gene matches: 8. The V gene's germline CDR1 is SEHNR and CDR2 FQNEAQ (reference sequence). The CDR3 is 16 residues long. CDR3 in amino acids: CASSAKQGGTYNEQFF. CDR3 DNA: TGTGCCAGCAGCGCTAAACAGGGGGGAACCTACAATGAGCAGTTCTTC.

This clonotype was observed many times. The chain recombines TRBV20-1 with TRBJ2-1, with D maybe TRBD2 (5 bases). Germline V lookup: CDR1 DFQATT, CDR2 SNEGSKA (reference sequence). The CDR3 sequence is 14 residues long. The germline V and J ends were trimmed by 5 bases and 0 bases, with 11 bases remaining between them. The CDR3 DNA reads as TGCAGTGCTGGGCTCGGGGACTCCTACAATGAGCAGTTCTTC. It is translated as CSAGLGDSYNEQFF.

With regard to this clonotype: A much larger clone lies a single base off, so this may be a read error. The chain carries TRBV9 and TRBJ2-3, with D unclear. Germline assignment: CDR1 SGDLS and CDR2 YYNGEE. There are 18 residues in the CDR3. The CDR3 spells CAGSVGALRGGGTDTQYF. CDR3 bases: TGTGCCGGCAGCGTAGGTGCCCTTCGCGGTGGGGGCACAGATACGCAGTATTTT.

The table lists this clonotype with many counts. V and J are TRBV5-1 and TRBJ2-4, with 11 bases lining up with TRBD2. Germline-derived CDR1 and CDR2 are SGHRS and YFSETQ. CDR3 size: 13 residues. The ends lost 4 bases at V and 6 bases at J; junction bases unmatched: 0. CDR3 sequence: CASSGTSGNIQYF. The CDR3 DNA reads as TGCGCCAGCAGCGGGACTAGCGGAAACATTCAGTACTTC. The full variable domain, in which reference TRBV5-1 and TRBJ2-4 provide the parts outside the CDR3, is KAGVTQTPRYLIKTRGQQVTLSCSPISGHRSVSWYQQTPGQGLQFLFEYFSETQRNKGNFPGRFSGRQFSNSRSEMNVSTLELGDSALYLCASSGTSGNIQYFGAGTRLSVL.

This clonotype was counted at least ten times. The rearrangement uses TRBV5-1 and TRBJ2-5; tentative D call: TRBD1 (6 bases). This CDR3 region has 13 residues. The V end lost 3 bases, the J end lost 5 bases, and 11 bases lay between the germline ends. Germline loops: CDR1 SGHRS, CDR2 YFSETQ. Here the CDR3 DNA reads TGCGCCAGCAGCTCCAGAGGGGGTGAGACCCAGTACTTC. Protein sequence: CASSSRGGETQYF. Variable domain in full (rest from reference TRBV5-1 and TRBJ2-5): KAGVTQTPRYLIKTRGQQVTLSCSPISGHRSVSWYQQTPGQGLQFLFEYFSETQRNKGNFPGRFSGRQFSNSRSEMNVSTLELGDSALYLCASSSRGGETQYFGPGTRLLVL.